This T cell receptor (beta chain) stems from a study of T cell changes during pregnancy in multiple sclerosis (dated by TCRdb to the late 2010s). For the wider study: The study looked at changes in the T cell repertoire across pregnancy in women with multiple sclerosis.

Library preparation used the immunoSEQ multiplex PCR assay. The table comes from immuneACCESS by way of TCRdb, which keeps in-frame sequences with V and J called. Part of the clones is missing from these tables; in studies checked, under half for an unresolved V gene and the rest for unknown reasons. The sample includes under 95,000 clones, with 80% to 95% observed a single time. The ten top clones hold 0.43% of the sample. Clipping removes 5 bases from V and 2 bases from J, with 8 as the unmatched junction base count. According to the germline V gene, CDR1 reads SGHVS and CDR2 reads FQNEAQ. The cysteine opens and the phenylalanine closes a CDR3 of 15 amino acids. The only DNA kept is the CDR3, 45 bases in frame from the first base. Regarding this clone: Its antigen remains undetermined. Nothing much larger sits one base from this clone, and base qualities are not available.

Sequencing was performed on CD4+ T cells from peripheral blood mononuclear cells, taken before pregnancy. The V and J segments used are TRBV7-8 and TRBJ2-5; 7 bases in the middle match TRBD2. The clonotype comes from a female donor with multiple sclerosis, enrolled in a pregnancy study. The nucleotide sequence reads TGTGCCAGCAGCCCATGGCGGGGGAGACAAGAGACCCAGTACTTC. It specifies CASSPWRGRQETQYF.